A selection of T cell receptor beta chains follows, all from one sample in a study of T cell responses to AZD1222 COVID-19 vaccine. The protocol was immunoSEQ multiplex PCR, while the TCRdb copy is restricted to in-frame clones and leaves out a portion. The table includes around 99,000 clones, 70% to 90% detected once. Sequences were derived from peripheral blood, sampled on day 0 of AZD1222 vaccination. The receptors come from an adult in good health. CDR3s leave out the opening cysteine and the closing phenylalanine or tryptophan. Fields, in order: J gene, V gene, CDR3 protein.

>TRBJ2-7|TRBV4-3
ASSRTPRNEQY
>TRBJ2-1|TRBV5-4
ASSPMSGLANNEQF
>TRBJ1-2|TRBV24-1
ATSEEDSYGYT
>TRBJ2-1|TRBV5-1
ASSPGLAGVHEQF
>TRBJ1-2|TRBV6-5
ASSYDRYYGYT
>TRBJ1-1|TRBV5-4
ASSLGPRDSEAF
>TRBJ2-3|TRBV5-4
ASSLEGATDTQY
>TRBJ2-5|TRBV6-1
ASSEAPGAETQY
>TRBJ1-2|TRBV5-5
ASSLSAGNYGYT
>TRBJ1-1|TRBV6-5
ASSSGQNKAF
>TRBJ1-5|TRBV19
ASSTGTVFNQPQH
>TRBJ1-6|TRBV5-1
ASSPRGSPLH
>TRBJ2-6|TRBV3-1/TRBV3-2
ASSQGFGANVLT
>TRBJ1-5|TRBV30
AWSVGGNSNQPQH
>TRBJ1-1|TRBV7-9
ASSLARANTEAF
>TRBJ2-2|TRBV7-8
ASSLGPGGLTGELF
>TRBJ2-7|TRBV30
AWSVPRGVAGARSYEQY
>TRBJ1-1|TRBV19
ASSIYRNTEAF
>TRBJ1-4|TRBV27
ASSQDWPREKLF
>TRBJ1-4|TRBV14
ASSPEVPNEKLF
>TRBJ2-7|TRBV5-4
ASSLQGAASYEQY
>TRBJ2-1|TRBV7-2
ASSLAASWRGYNEQF
>TRBJ2-1|TRBV10-3
AISERVAGGPSNEQF
>TRBJ1-1|TRBV11-2
ASSLLQSMNTEAF
>TRBJ2-2|TRBV28
ASSLVSPLPSHQGRAGELF
>TRBJ2-3|TRBV7-8
ASSLRGGFDTQY
>TRBJ1-3|TRBV5-6
ASTLGLRGNTIY
>TRBJ2-7|TRBV5-4
ASSPAGTGGYEQY
>TRBJ1-1|TRBV5-1
ASSLGGTGVSEAF
>TRBJ2-4|TRBV19
ASRSTGARSQY
>TRBJ1-1|TRBV4-1
ASSQDFGGSEAF
>TRBJ2-2|TRBV7-2
ASSLIGLAGGYTGELF
>TRBJ1-1|TRBV2
ASGGGVNTEAF
>TRBJ2-1|TRBV3-1/TRBV3-2
ASSPRQNTYNEQF
>TRBJ1-1|TRBV10-3
AISSRTLNTEAF
>TRBJ2-7|TRBV7-2
ASSPPPGGYEQY
>TRBJ1-2|TRBV12-3/TRBV12-4
ASSETGTGGYT
>TRBJ1-4|TRBV6-5
ASSPWTAEKLF
>TRBJ1-5|TRBV6-2/TRBV6-3
ASSPRGRGNQPQH
>TRBJ2-2|TRBV11-2
ASSPGRRGTGELF
>TRBJ1-1|TRBV4-1
ASSLVWTDLNTEAF
>TRBJ1-4|TRBV18
ASSPGAANEKLF
>TRBJ2-1|TRBV5-1
ASSLGFGGDYNEQF
>TRBJ2-3|TRBV18
ASSPQAGSTDTQY
>TRBJ2-7|TRBV6-1
ASSEAYEQY
>TRBJ2-5|TRBV5-1
ASSFPGLAIQETQY
>TRBJ2-1|TRBV27
ASSPRQVRSSYNEQF
>TRBJ2-6|TRBV28
AISVVGSGANVLT
>TRBJ1-5|TRBV30
AWAGQRSNQPQH
>TRBJ2-6|TRBV7-2
ASSLATGVGANVLT
>TRBJ1-2|TRBV7-2
ASSPSPGTARANYGYT
>TRBJ1-2|TRBV3-1/TRBV3-2
ASSPRDRFSYGYT
>TRBJ1-6|TRBV5-1
ASSLDGRPNSPLH
>TRBJ2-1|TRBV24-1
ATSGRWNEQF